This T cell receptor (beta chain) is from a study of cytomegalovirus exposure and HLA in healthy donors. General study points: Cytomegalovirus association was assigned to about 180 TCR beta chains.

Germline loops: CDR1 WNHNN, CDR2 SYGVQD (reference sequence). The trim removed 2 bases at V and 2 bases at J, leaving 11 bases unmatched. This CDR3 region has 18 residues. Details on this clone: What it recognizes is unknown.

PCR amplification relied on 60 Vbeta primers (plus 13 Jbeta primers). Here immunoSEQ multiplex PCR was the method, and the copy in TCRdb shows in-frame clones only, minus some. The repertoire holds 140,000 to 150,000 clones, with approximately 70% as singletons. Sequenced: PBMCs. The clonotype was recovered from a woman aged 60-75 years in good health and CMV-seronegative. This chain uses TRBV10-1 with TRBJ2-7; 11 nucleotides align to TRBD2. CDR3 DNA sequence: TGCGCCAGCAGTGAGCCCCCTTTGCTAGCGGGAGGTACCTACGAGCAGTACTTC. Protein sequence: CASSEPPLLAGGTYEQYF.